Sequencing of this T cell receptor beta chain was carried out in a study of human T cells and chemical hapten exposure. TCRdb ran MiXCR on the RACE reads and lists one entry per CDR3 protein. Here the sample spans 55,000 to 75,000 distinct CDR3 sequences, around 12% being singletons. The time point: patch test 3, about 24 weeks after DPC sensitization. Treatment in this sample: therapeutic diphenylcyclopropenone sensitization with weekly scalp DPC. CDR1 is SGHTA and CDR2 is FQGNSA in the germline V gene. The length of the CDR3 is 17 residues. The trim removed 2 bases at V and 2 bases at J, leaving 8 bases unmatched.

Sequencing was performed on whole blood, taken in connection with sensitization to the hapten diphenylcyclopropenone (DPC). The genes are TRBV7-2 and TRBJ2-3, with 9 bases aligning to TRBD2. The TCR was taken from a man between 25 and 39 years old with alopecia areata. Some clones in this sample may be carry-over from other donors' samples. The CDR3 is CASSLLRLAATTDTQYF. In nucleotides, the CDR3 is TGTGCCAGCAGCTTACTACGACTAGCGGCGACCACAGATACGCAGTATTTT.